Shown below are 2 T cell receptor beta chains from a single sample sequenced in a study of identical twins. Each CDR3 protein gets one entry after TCRdb re-called the 5' RACE reads with MiXCR. The table includes around 670,000 distinct CDR3 sequences, roughly 6.2% detected once. The sample taken for sequencing was naive T cells sorted from blood. These TCRs come from a man in his late teens or twenties in good health.

This clonotype was counted a few times. This chain connects TRBV20-1 to TRBJ2-2; no firm D call. This CDR3 region has 13 residues. Per germline, CDR1 DFQATT and CDR2 SNEGSKA (reference sequence). V lost 1 base and J 3 bases, leaving 6 bases between the germline ends. The CDR3 nucleotides are TGCAGTGCTAGAGCCGGATACACCGGGGAGCTGTTTTTT. Protein product: CSARAGYTGELFF.

Many counts were recorded for this clonotype. The V and J genes are TRBV29-1 and TRBJ1-1; 11 bases align to TRBD1. The germline V gene encodes CDR1 SQVTM and CDR2 ANQGSEA. Trimming cost V 0 bases and J 11 bases; bases outside gene matches: 8. There are 14 residues in the CDR3. The DNA for the CDR3 is TGCAGCGTTGAAGACCCTGGACAGGGGGCTGGTGCTTTCTTT. The encoded protein is CSVEDPGQGAGAFF.